Shown below are 26 T cell receptor beta chains from a single sample sequenced in a study of long-term antiretroviral therapy in people with HIV. Run at survey level, the immunoSEQ assay was version v3.0. Profiling relied on immunoSEQ multiplex PCR, and the TCRdb table lists in-frame clones only, not all of them. The sample comprises roughly 18,000 clones, roughly 75% of which are singletons, and roughly 15% rests with the top ten. The sequences come from unsorted PBMCs, collected 2.9 years after starting antiretroviral therapy. These receptors all stem from a woman aged 25 to 39 with HIV.

This rearrangement joins TRBV11-2 to TRBJ2-3; unclear D gene. This CDR3 is built from 16 residues. The germline CDR1 and CDR2 sequences are SGHAT and FQNNGV. Trimming shortened V by 1 base and J by 1 base, and 12 bases separated the two germline ends. This chain's CDR3 is CASSLGPPARTDTQYF. For the CDR3, the DNA is TGTGCCAGCAGCTTAGGCCCCCCGGCCCGCACAGATACGCAGTATTTT.

The gene calls are TRBV7-2 and TRBJ1-1; D is unclear. V dropped 4 bases and J dropped 1 base, with 7 bases sitting between them. Germline assignment: CDR1 SGHTA and CDR2 FQGNSA. The CDR3 consists of 13 residues. The CDR3 reads CASSSQWNTEAFF. The DNA of the CDR3 is TGTGCCAGCAGCTCCCAGTGGAACACTGAAGCTTTCTTT.

The genes are TRBV6-1 and TRBJ1-1; D perhaps matches TRBD1 (5 bases). The CDR3 runs 13 residues. Germline CDR1 MNHNS, CDR2 SASEGT. Trimming removed 7 bases from V and 4 bases from J, with 13 bases in between. The CDR3 DNA reads as TGTGCCAGCACAGGGACCTGGGGCACTGAAGCTTTCTTT. It translates to CASTGTWGTEAFF.

The genes are TRBV6-5 and TRBJ1-2, with 9 positions matching TRBD1. This CDR3 region has 11 residues. CDR1 and CDR2 from the germline V gene are MNHEY and SVGAGI. The V segment lost 8 bases and the J segment 8 bases; nucleotides outside the gene matches: 3. The CDR3 nucleotides are TGTGCCAGCTTGACAGGGGGAGGCTACACCTTC. This gives the protein CASLTGGGYTF.

V is TRBV10-3 and J is TRBJ1-1, with 9 positions matching TRBD1. Germline CDR1 and CDR2: ENHRY and SYGVKD. Trimming cost V 10 bases and J 1 base; bases outside gene matches: 7. This CDR3 comprises 14 residues. Here the CDR3 reads CASGTGYGNTEAFF. DNA of the CDR3: TGTGCCAGCGGGACAGGGTACGGGAACACTGAAGCTTTCTTT.

The V call is TRBV19, the J call TRBJ1-5; 8 nucleotides line up with TRBD1. Trimming took 7 bases from V and 1 from J; bases not matched to a gene: 12. CDR1 LNHDA and CDR2 SQIVND come from the germline V gene (reference sequence). CDR3 length: 17 residues. The CDR3 protein is CASTDIRGLGSNQPQHF. The CDR3, as DNA: TGTGCCAGTACAGACATCAGGGGGCTCGGGAGCAATCAGCCCCAGCATTTT. Full variable domain (remainder filled in from reference TRBV19 and TRBJ1-5): DGGITQSPKYLFRKEGQNVTLSCEQNLNHDAMYWYRQDPGQGLRLIYYSQIVNDFQKGDIAEGYSVSREKKESFPLTVTSAQKNPTAFYLCASTDIRGLGSNQPQHFGDGTRLSIL.

This clone was observed a handful of times. The CDR3 region is CASSPPGRLYEQYV. As DNA, the CDR3 is TGTGCCAGCAGTCCACCGGGACGGCTCTACGAGCAGTACGTC. The chain joins TRBV6-5 to TRBJ2-7; D assignment may be TRBD1 or TRBD2 (5 bases each). Looked up from germline, CDR1 is MNHEY and CDR2 is SVGAGI. The CDR3 is made up of 14 amino acids. V lost 5 bases, J lost 3 bases, and 14 bases lay in between.

V gene TRBV6-1 combines with J gene TRBJ2-7; perhaps TRBD2 as D (5 bases). Germline lookup yields CDR1 MNHNS and CDR2 SASEGT. This CDR3 has 13 amino acids. Trimming removed 6 bases from V and 1 base from J, with 10 bases in between. In nucleotides, the CDR3 is TGTGCCAGCAGGCCACGGGGATCCTACGAGCAGTACGTC. It translates to CASRPRGSYEQYV.

V usage is TRBV30 and J usage is TRBJ1-4; D is possibly TRBD1 (6 bases). V gave up 2 bases and J gave up 2 bases, with 6 bases separating them. The CDR3 consists of 13 residues. The germline gives CDR1 GTSNPN, CDR2 SVGIG (reference sequence). In nucleotides, the CDR3 is TGTGCCTGGAGTAGGGGGACTAATGAAAAACTGTTTTTT. It is translated as CAWSRGTNEKLFF.

The chain joins TRBV7-9 to TRBJ2-1; 9 nucleotides agree with TRBD2. This CDR3 has 17 residues. The germline V gene encodes CDR1 SEHNR and CDR2 FQNEAQ (reference sequence). J gave up 5 bases and V 7 bases, and 15 bases lay outside the gene matches. This CDR3 reads CASTNGLAGPMNNEQFF. DNA of the CDR3: TGTGCCAGCACCAACGGGCTAGCGGGGCCCATGAACAATGAGCAGTTCTTC.

The chain joins TRBV14 to TRBJ1-2; D ambiguous. In germline, CDR1 is SGHDN, CDR2 FVKESK. The V end was cut by 1 base, the J end by 2 bases, with 14 bases between. This CDR3 has 16 residues. The chain's CDR3 is CASSQGSQLGNYGYTF. The DNA of the CDR3 is TGTGCCAGCAGCCAAGGAAGTCAGCTAGGGAACTATGGCTACACCTTC.

V usage is TRBV28 and J usage is TRBJ2-3, with TRBD2 identical over 9 bases. Germline trimming cut 3 bases from V and 5 bases from J; bases unmatched to any gene: 6. Germline V gene data show CDR1 as MDHEN and CDR2 as SYDVKM. This CDR3 is 15 amino acids long. The CDR3 DNA sequence: TGTGCCAGCAGTTTGACGGCGGGGGGGCAAGATACGCAGTATTTT. Its protein product is CASSLTAGGQDTQYF.

V is TRBV19 and J is TRBJ2-5; D perhaps matches TRBD2 (6 bases). The germline V gene has CDR1 LNHDA and CDR2 SQIVND (reference sequence). V dropped 9 bases and J dropped 1 base, with 9 bases sitting between them. This CDR3 has 12 residues. The CDR3 loop is CASRRGQETQYF. DNA for the CDR3: TGTGCCAGCAGGCGGGGCCAAGAGACCCAGTACTTC.

The chain joins TRBV29-1 to TRBJ2-5; D tentatively reads TRBD1 or TRBD2 (6 bases each). Trimming took off 4 bases at V and 5 bases at J, with 17 bases between the two ends. The CDR3 spans 14 residues. Germline values: CDR1 SQVTM, CDR2 ANQGSEA. The CDR3 DNA reads as TGCAGCGTTGGTTCGGGGGCCACGGGGGAGACCCAGTACTTC. Translating gives CSVGSGATGETQYF.

This chain uses TRBV5-6 with TRBJ1-6; D call uncertain. This CDR3 is built from 17 residues. CDR1 and CDR2 from the germline V gene are SGHDT and YYEEEE. The V end was cut by 2 bases, the J end by 9 bases, with 21 bases between. In nucleotides, the CDR3 is TGTGCCAGCAGCTTTTACCCCCCCTCAGCGCCAAGTTCACCCCTCCACTTT. Protein sequence: CASSFYPPSAPSSPLHF.

V and J are TRBV6-1 and TRBJ1-3; tentative D call: TRBD1 (6 bases). CDR1 MNHNS and CDR2 SASEGT come from the germline V gene. Deletions cut 4 bases from V and 1 base from J, with 14 bases between. The CDR3 runs 16 residues. The CDR3 loop is CASSGGGLGSGNTIYF. The CDR3 nucleotides are TGTGCCAGCAGTGGGGGGGGGCTGGGATCTGGAAACACCATATATTTT.

This clone was seen more than once but under ten times. This chain joins TRBV11-2 and TRBJ2-7; 13 bases align to TRBD2. The CDR3 sequence is 15 residues long. Germline V gene sequence: CDR1 SGHAT, CDR2 FQNNGV. V was clipped by 5 bases and J by 3 bases; unmatched bases: 4. The CDR3 here is CASSTGTSGVYEQYF. The CDR3, as DNA: TGTGCCAGCAGCACCGGGACTAGCGGGGTCTACGAGCAGTACTTC.

The chain carries TRBV5-8 and TRBJ1-6; no firm D call. This CDR3 is 16 amino acids long. Per germline, CDR1 SGHTS and CDR2 YDEGEE. Trimming cost V 4 bases and J 7 bases, with 18 bases left between them. As DNA, the CDR3 is TGTGCCAGCAGCCGGGCGGGTTTGTCAGGCAATTCACCCCTCCACTTT. Residues: CASSRAGLSGNSPLHF.

CDR3 in DNA: TGCGCCAGCAGCTCGTCATTTGAGACCCAGTACTTC. Amino acid sequence: CASSSSFETQYF. The chain couples TRBV5-1 to TRBJ2-5; D not resolved. This CDR3 has 12 residues. With 3 bases removed from V and 5 bases from J, the gap between germline ends came to 8 bases. The germline V gene has CDR1 SGHRS and CDR2 YFSETQ.

CDR3 nucleotide sequence: TGTGCCAGCTCACTGGTGCAGGGCATGACAGATACGCAGTATTTT. Translating it yields CASSLVQGMTDTQYF. The chain combines TRBV18 with TRBJ2-3; D might be TRBD1 (5 bases). The CDR3 totals 15 residues. The V and J ends lost 4 bases and 3 bases respectively, with 14 bases between them. In germline, CDR1 is KGHSH, CDR2 LQKENI.

V usage is TRBV2 and J usage is TRBJ1-2; D uncertain. CDR1 is SNHLY, CDR2 FYNNEI, per germline. The V end was cut by 10 bases, the J end by 2 bases, with 14 bases between. This CDR3 region has 13 residues. Written as DNA, the CDR3 is TGTGCCACCTCGGACGGCCCGAACTATGGCTACACCTTC. This encodes CATSDGPNYGYTF.

This clone was seen only once. The chain combines TRBV5-1 with TRBJ2-2; 8 bases are shared with TRBD2. With V trimmed by 7 bases and J by 6 bases, 8 bases remained unmatched. The CDR3 covers 14 residues. The germline CDR1 and CDR2 sequences are SGHRS and YFSETQ. Here the CDR3 reads CASGSGGAPGELFF. The CDR3 DNA reads as TGCGCCAGCGGTTCGGGGGGGGCCCCCGGGGAGCTGTTTTTT.

The genes are TRBV5-6 and TRBJ1-3; maybe TRBD1 (5 bases). In germline, CDR1 is SGHDT, CDR2 YYEEEE. Between the trimmed V and J ends, which lost 1 base and 4 bases, there was a span of 9 bases. The CDR3 runs 14 residues. Here the CDR3 reads CASSLYGAGNTIYF. In nucleotides, the CDR3 is TGTGCCAGCAGCTTGTACGGGGCCGGAAACACCATATATTTT.

A single count supports this clone. J is TRBJ2-7 and V is TRBV10-3; the D is unclear. Germline V gene data show CDR1 as ENHRY and CDR2 as SYGVKD. CDR3 length equals 13 residues. V was clipped by 5 bases and J by 3 bases, with 11 bases between them. DNA of the CDR3: TGTGCCATCAGTCCCAAACCGATCTACGAGCAGTACGTC. Its translation: CAISPKPIYEQYV.

The chain joins TRBV23-1 to TRBJ2-7, with 8 positions matching TRBD1. TRBV23-1 is sorted into the ORF group, with uncertain function. The CDR3 sequence is 16 residues long. Trimming removed 6 bases from V and 0 bases from J; junction bases left unmatched: 10. As DNA, the CDR3 is TGCGCCAGCAGCCGAGCCGGGACAGGACACTCCTACGAGCAGTACGTC. Its protein is CASSRAGTGHSYEQYV.

This clone has a single count. The CDR3 sequence is CASGLVTGEGYTF. In DNA, the CDR3 is TGTGCTAGTGGTTTGGTAACCGGGGAAGGCTACACCTTC. The rearrangement links TRBV12-5 to TRBJ1-2, with D unclear. Germline lookup yields CDR1 LGHNT and CDR2 FRNRAP. Deletions cut 0 bases from V and 8 bases from J, with 10 bases between. This CDR3 region has 13 residues.